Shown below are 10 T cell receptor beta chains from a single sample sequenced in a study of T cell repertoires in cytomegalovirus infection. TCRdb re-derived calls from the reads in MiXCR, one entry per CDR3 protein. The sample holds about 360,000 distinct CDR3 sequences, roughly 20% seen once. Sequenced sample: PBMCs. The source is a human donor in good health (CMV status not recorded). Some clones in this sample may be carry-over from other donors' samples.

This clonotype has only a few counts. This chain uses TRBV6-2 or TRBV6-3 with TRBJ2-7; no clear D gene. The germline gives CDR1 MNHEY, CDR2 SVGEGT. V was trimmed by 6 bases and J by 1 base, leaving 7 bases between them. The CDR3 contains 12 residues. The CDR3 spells CASRTVSYEQYF. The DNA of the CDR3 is TGTGCCAGCAGAACAGTTTCCTACGAGCAGTACTTC.

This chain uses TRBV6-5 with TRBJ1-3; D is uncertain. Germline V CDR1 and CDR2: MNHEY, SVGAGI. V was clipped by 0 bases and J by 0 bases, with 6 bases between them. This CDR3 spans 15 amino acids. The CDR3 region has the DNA TGTGCCAGCAGTTACTCGTCAGGCTCTGGAAACACCATATATTTT. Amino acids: CASSYSSGSGNTIYF.

CDR3 bases: TGTGCCAGCCTGGACCCCGGGACAGGGGCGGGCAATCAGCCCCAGCATTTT. This translates into CASLDPGTGAGNQPQHF. J is TRBJ1-5 and V is TRBV19, with 10 bases matching TRBD1. V dropped 9 bases and J dropped 2; count of bases not matched to a gene: 13. The CDR3 is made up of 17 amino acids. CDR1 and CDR2 from the germline V gene are LNHDA and SQIVND (reference sequence).

In DNA form, the CDR3 reads TGCAGTGCTAGAGGGCAACCAGTCTCCGGGACAGCCCCAGATACGCAGTATTTT. Protein product: CSARGQPVSGTAPDTQYF. The rearrangement uses TRBV20-1 and TRBJ2-3; 7 nucleotides align to TRBD1. The CDR3 contains 18 residues. V shed 1 base and J 4 bases; nucleotides not matched to a gene: 17. Germline values: CDR1 DFQATT, CDR2 SNEGSKA (reference sequence).

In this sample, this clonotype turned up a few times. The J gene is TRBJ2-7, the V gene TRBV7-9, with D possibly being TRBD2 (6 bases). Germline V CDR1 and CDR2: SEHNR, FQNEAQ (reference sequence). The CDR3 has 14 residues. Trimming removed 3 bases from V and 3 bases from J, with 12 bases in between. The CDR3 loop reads CASSFAGINYEQYF. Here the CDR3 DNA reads TGTGCCAGCAGCTTCGCGGGAATTAACTACGAGCAGTACTTC.

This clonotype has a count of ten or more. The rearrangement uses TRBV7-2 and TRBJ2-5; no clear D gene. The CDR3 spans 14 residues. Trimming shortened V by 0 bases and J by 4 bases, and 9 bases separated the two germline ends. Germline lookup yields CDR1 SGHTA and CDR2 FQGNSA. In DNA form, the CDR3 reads TGTGCCAGCAGCTTAGCGGTTGTACGAGAGACCCAGTACTTC. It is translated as CASSLAVVRETQYF.

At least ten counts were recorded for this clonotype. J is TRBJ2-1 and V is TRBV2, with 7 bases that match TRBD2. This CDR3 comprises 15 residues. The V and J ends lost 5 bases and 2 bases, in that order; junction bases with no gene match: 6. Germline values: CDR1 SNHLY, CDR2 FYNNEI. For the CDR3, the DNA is TGTGCCAGCAGTTCCGGGACTACCCCCTACAATGAGCAGTTCTTC. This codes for CASSSGTTPYNEQFF.

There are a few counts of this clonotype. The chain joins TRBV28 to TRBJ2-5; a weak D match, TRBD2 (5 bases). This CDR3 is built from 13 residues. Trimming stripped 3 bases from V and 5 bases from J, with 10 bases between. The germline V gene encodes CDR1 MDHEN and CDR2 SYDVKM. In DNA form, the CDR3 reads TGTGCCAGCAGTTTCCGTCAGCGGGAGACCCAGTACTTC. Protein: CASSFRQRETQYF.

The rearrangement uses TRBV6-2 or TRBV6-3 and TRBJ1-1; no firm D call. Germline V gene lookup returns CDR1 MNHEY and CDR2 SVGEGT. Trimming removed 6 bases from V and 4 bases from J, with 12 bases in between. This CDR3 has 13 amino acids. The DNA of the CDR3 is TGTGCCAGCAGACAAGCCCCAGGCACTGAAGCTTTCTTT. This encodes CASRQAPGTEAFF.

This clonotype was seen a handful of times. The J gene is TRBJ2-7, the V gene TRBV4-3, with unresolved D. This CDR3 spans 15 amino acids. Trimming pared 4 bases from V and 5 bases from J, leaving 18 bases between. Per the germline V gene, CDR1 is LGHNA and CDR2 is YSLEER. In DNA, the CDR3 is TGCGCCAGCAGCCGCGACGGCAACTCCGGCGACGAGCAGTACTTC. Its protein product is CASSRDGNSGDEQYF.